This T cell receptor beta chain emerged from a study of blood T cells in healthy people across ages (dated by TCRdb to 2013 to 2016). Turning to the overall study: In model experiments, template switching captured about one uniquely barcoded TCR beta cDNA molecule for every two T cells. Age-related changes in TCR beta repertoire diversity were measured in the study by deep sequencing normalized with unique cDNA molecular identifiers. The donors were divided into four age groups: young (average around 15 years), middle-aged (under 40), aged (approximately 64) and long-lived (82). To avoid experimental bias, donors of different ages were distributed randomly across sequencing lanes. Using the same blood draw, the study looked at two additional independent replicas of 1 million unique cDNA reads for two donors, one aged 18 to 30 and the other aged 80 or older. The research as a whole found: Observed TCR beta diversity per million T cells fell roughly linearly with age, and a significant reduction was already apparent by age around 40. The long-lived group showed more naive CD4+ T cells, fewer expanded clones and increased TCR diversity than the aged group, suggesting age selection. The CMV infection status of donors was not known, potentially confounding age-related changes in expanded clonotypes. Estimates of total diversity from one million sequenced T cells were regarded as lower bounds and underestimates. Bulk unsorted PBMC profiling prevented conclusive comparison of naive and antigen-experienced compartments. A strong correlation was found between observed TCR beta diversity and the percentage of naive T cells measured by flow cytometry.

The CDR3 spans 13 residues, from the cysteine through the phenylalanine. Of the read, only the CDR3 DNA is kept; its 39 bases are in frame from base 1. A distance of 4 bases separates the germline ends of V and J, which lose 0 bases and 4 bases respectively. CDR1 and CDR2, looked up from the germline V gene (reference sequence), are LGHDT and YNNKEL. The library was obtained by 5' RACE. Instrument on record: Illumina HiSeq 2500. A second PCR of roughly 7 to 12 cycles was run with a J-beta primer mix and a sample-barcoded 5' primer. A template-switch 5' adaptor carrying 12 random nucleotides introduced a unique molecular identifier onto each TCR beta cDNA molecule. Each sample yielded at least 3 million CDR3-containing paired-end reads. First-strand cDNA synthesis was performed from all RNA using the Mint cDNA synthesis kit, with priming by a TRBC-specific oligonucleotide. Following uracil-DNA glycosylase treatment, all cDNA underwent a first 18-cycle PCR with the universal primers M1SS and BC2_uni_R. In the original analysis: For normalization, 1 million high-quality reads, each with a distinct molecular identifier, were randomly selected from each sample. Reads sharing molecular identifiers were discarded rather than binned into consensus sequences. MiTCR, run with a Q25 quality threshold and the strictest error-elimination algorithm, handled CDR3 identification, clonotype clustering and error correction. A nonparametric unseen species model with Euler transformation was used to estimate lower-bound total TCR beta diversity. TCRdb itself trimmed the public reads at Q25 with fastp, ran MiXCR and retained productive beta chains. A single entry per CDR3 protein holds the most common genes and DNA from its merged rows. V and J calls and clone size were set by TCRdb, not the authors. The sample contains about 640,000 distinct CDR3 sequences, roughly 58% of them found a single time. The ten biggest clones cover more than 35% of the sample.

Donors were 39 systemically healthy Caucasian individuals from Russia aged roughly 6 to 100 years. Roughly 9.5 milliliters of peripheral blood were drawn from each donor into EDTA-treated Vacutainer tubes. Ficoll-Paque density-gradient centrifugation was used to isolate PBMCs, with at least 7 million per sample. Trizol reagent was used to extract total RNA from PBMCs, with at least 6 micrograms per sample. For every donor, an aliquot of PBMCs went through flow cytometry to measure the percentages of naive CD45RAhigh/CD27high T cells. This clonotype has a single count. The specificity of this receptor is unknown. Base qualities are not at hand, and no much larger clone is one base apart. A single read makes a weak case.

The source of this sequence is a man aged 60 to 75 in good health. Material: blood. The chain joins TRBV3-1 to TRBJ1-5; the D gene assignment is ambiguous. The bases read TGTGCCAGCAGCCAAGATCAGAATCAGCCCCAGCATTTT. Translated, this gives CASSQDQNQPQHF.